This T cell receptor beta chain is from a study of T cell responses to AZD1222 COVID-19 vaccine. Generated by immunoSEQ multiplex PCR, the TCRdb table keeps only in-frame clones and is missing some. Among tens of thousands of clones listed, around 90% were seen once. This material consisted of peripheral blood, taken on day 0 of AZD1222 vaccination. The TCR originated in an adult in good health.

CDR3 region: CASKNSGAYNEQFF. In nucleotides, the CDR3 is TGTGCCAGCAAAAATAGCGGGGCCTACAATGAGCAGTTCTTC. The V call is TRBV27, the J call TRBJ2-1; 8 positions agree with TRBD2. The CDR3 consists of 14 residues. V lost 7 bases and J lost 2; bases outside the gene matches: 4. The germline CDR1 and CDR2 sequences are MNHEY and SMNVEV (reference sequence).